This T cell receptor beta chain came from a study of breast tumors, draining lymph nodes, adjacent tissues (dated by TCRdb to the mid-2010s). Context from the whole study: TCR beta repertoires were compared across tumor, adjacent nontumor tissue and axillary lymph nodes obtained from breast cancer patients. The study was designed to assess the relationships and possible T-cell exchange between tumor, surrounding tissue and draining lymph node repertoires in human breast cancer.

The research as a whole found: The conclusion that tumor T cells originate in lymph nodes was framed as consistent with a hypothesis rather than directly demonstrated. Tumor T-cell repertoires showed less diversity than lymph node repertoires and more diversity than nontumor tissue repertoires, and tumor T-cell repertoires showed preferential V and J gene usage. The similarity between tumor and nontumor tissue repertoires was significantly greater in luminal-like breast cancer than in basal-like breast cancer. The data were judged consistent with most tumor T cells deriving from the lymph node and then expanding within tumor tissue.

This clonotype has a count of ten or more. Its antigen remains unidentified. The record has no base qualities; no much larger clone is one base away. The instrument was an Illumina HiSeq 2000. TCR beta chain libraries were generated by multiplex PCR amplification. High-throughput sequencing was used to analyze the amplified TCR beta chain products. TCRdb reworked the public reads: Q25 trimming with fastp, MiXCR clone assembly, productive beta chains retained. CDR3 protein duplicates are merged, each entry listing the most common genes and DNA. This sample gives around 130,000 distinct CDR3 sequences in total; approximately 21% of them show up just once. The top ten clonotypes cover roughly 2% of the sample. The germline V gene (reference sequence) supplies CDR1 LNHDA and CDR2 SQIVND. Measured from the cysteine to the phenylalanine, the CDR3 is 15 residues long. Kept here is only the CDR3 DNA, which spans 45 bases and is read in frame from base 1. Relative to germline, V is 9 bases shorter and J is 2 bases shorter, with 14 bases between their ends.

Lymph node samples came from the axillary draining lymph nodes of breast cancer patients. The sample was axillary lymph node tissue. The TCR comes from a female donor with breast cancer. Some clones in this sample may be carry-over from other donors' samples. The sequence joins TRBV19 to TRBJ2-6; perhaps TRBD2 is the D gene, with 6 bases matching. This receptor carries the CDR3 CASALGGPGANVLTF. The DNA is as follows: TGTGCCAGCGCATTAGGAGGGCCTGGGGCCAACGTCCTGACTTTC.